This entry lists 16 T cell receptor beta chains sequenced from one sample in a study of cytomegalovirus exposure and HLA in healthy donors. Vbeta (60) and Jbeta (13) primers were used in the PCR. Generated by immunoSEQ multiplex PCR, the TCRdb table keeps only in-frame clones and is missing some. The table has about 180,000 clones, about four fifths seen once; the top ten hold about 1.6%. The sample comprised PBMCs. These receptors came from a man aged 35 to 55 in good health and CMV-seronegative.

This CDR3 is CASSMGKGRETQYF. The CDR3 nucleotides are TGTGCCAGTAGTATGGGGAAGGGGAGGGAGACCCAGTACTTC. The J gene is TRBJ2-5, the V gene TRBV19, with D tentatively TRBD2 (6 bases). Trimming removed 3 bases from V and 5 bases from J, with 13 bases in between. The CDR3 is 14 residues long. The germline gives CDR1 LNHDA, CDR2 SQIVND (reference sequence).

This clone showed up just a few times. The V call is TRBV7-2, the J call TRBJ1-6; 8 nucleotides align to TRBD1. This CDR3 region has 16 residues. With V trimmed by 5 bases and J by 5 bases, 8 bases remained unmatched. CDR1 and CDR2 from the germline V gene are SGHTA and FQGNSA. CDR3 nucleotide sequence: TGTGCCAGCAGCGGACAGGACAGGGTGAATAATTCACCCCTCCACTTT. As protein: CASSGQDRVNNSPLHF.

The CDR3 DNA reads TGTGCCAGCAGTATACTAGCAGGCAACGAGCAGTACTTC. It codes for CASSILAGNEQYF. The rearrangement links TRBV2 to TRBJ2-7; maybe TRBD2 (6 bases). V lost 5 bases, J lost 5 bases, and 13 bases lay in between. The CDR3 contains 13 residues. Germline V CDR1 and CDR2: SNHLY, FYNNEI.

This clone was detected only a few times. The rearrangement joins TRBV6-1 to TRBJ1-5, with D possibly matching TRBD1 (6 bases). Between the trimmed V and J ends, which lost 10 bases and 2 bases, there was a span of 18 bases. This CDR3 region has 15 residues. Germline lookup yields CDR1 MNHNS and CDR2 SASEGT. CDR3 in amino acids: CATKAGDIRNQPQHF. As DNA, the CDR3 is TGTGCCACAAAAGCCGGGGACATCCGCAATCAGCCCCAGCATTTT.

The chain couples TRBV9 to TRBJ2-1, with 14 nucleotides matching TRBD2. The length of the CDR3 is 17 residues. Germline-derived CDR1 and CDR2 are SGDLS and YYNGEE. J lost 9 bases, V lost 3 bases, and 11 bases had no gene match. The CDR3 coding sequence is TGTGCCAGCAGCGAGACTAGCGGGAGGGCCTATTTATCTGAGCAGTTCTTC. Protein product: CASSETSGRAYLSEQFF. The entire variable domain, with the rest obtained from reference TRBV9 and TRBJ2-1, is as follows: DSGVTQTPKHLITATGQRVTLRCSPRSGDLSVYWYQQSLDQGLQFLIQYYNGEERAKGNILERFSAQQFPDLHSELNLSSLELGDSALYFCASSETSGRAYLSEQFFGPGTRLTVL.

Of note for this clone: At one boundary the junction diverges from the germline segment, which might be a read error. This chain uses TRBV5-1 with TRBJ2-1, with TRBD2 matching 11 bases. The CDR3 covers 16 residues. Germline V gene data show CDR1 as SGHRS and CDR2 as YFSETQ. The DNA for the CDR3 is TGCGCCAGCAGCTCCAATAGCGGGAGGGCCAATAATGAACAGTTCTTC. Protein: CASSSNSGRANNEQFF.

The CDR3 nucleotides read TGTGCCAGCAGTGCCGGCAGGGGTTCTTCCTACGAGCAGTACTTC. Protein sequence: CASSAGRGSSYEQYF. This rearrangement joins TRBV6-5 to TRBJ2-7; TRBD1 is a possible D gene (6 bases). CDR3 length equals 15 residues. Germline V lookup: CDR1 MNHEY, CDR2 SVGAGI. V was pared by 5 bases and J by 1 base, with 15 bases between.

This clone was detected only once. The chain carries TRBV6-1 and TRBJ2-7; 10 nucleotides agree with TRBD2. The germline CDR1 and CDR2 sequences are MNHNS and SASEGT. Trimming at V came to 8 bases and at J to 7 bases, leaving 11 bases not matched to a gene. This CDR3 comprises 14 residues. CDR3 DNA sequence: TGTGCCAGCTCCGGGCTAGCGGGGGTGGGAGAGCAGTACTTC. This gives the protein CASSGLAGVGEQYF.

CDR3: CASSRGFPGEVEAFF. In DNA form, the CDR3 reads TGTGCCAGCTCACGGGGGTTTCCGGGGGAGGTTGAAGCTTTCTTT. The chain is built from TRBV18 and TRBJ1-1; TRBD1 might be the D (5 bases). This CDR3 has 15 amino acids. Germline assignment: CDR1 KGHSH and CDR2 LQKENI. The V end lost 4 bases, the J end lost 7 bases, and 19 bases lay between the germline ends.

The V and J genes are TRBV7-3 and TRBJ2-7; D is unresolved. This CDR3 has 13 amino acids. The V gene lost 2 bases and the J gene lost 0 bases, with 5 bases spanning the gap. CDR1 and CDR2 from the germline V gene are SGHTA and FQGTGA. CDR3 sequence (DNA): TGTGCCAGCAGCTTAGATAGCTCCTACGAGCAGTACTTC. It codes for CASSLDSSYEQYF. The full variable domain, with the rest looked up from reference TRBV7-3 and TRBJ2-7, is GAGVSQTPSNKVTEKGKYVELRCDPISGHTALYWYRQSLGQGPEFLIYFQGTGAADDSGLPNDRFFAVRPEGSVSTLKIQRTERGDSAVYLCASSLDSSYEQYFGPGTRLTVT.

The V gene is TRBV7-9, the J gene TRBJ2-7, with 7 nucleotides matching TRBD2. This CDR3 has 14 amino acids. J gave up 3 bases and V 1 base, and 3 bases lay outside the gene matches. The germline V gene encodes CDR1 SEHNR and CDR2 FQNEAQ (reference sequence). The chain's CDR3 is CASSLGGRVYEQYF. For the CDR3, the DNA is TGTGCCAGCAGCTTAGGAGGGAGGGTCTACGAGCAGTACTTC.

The rearrangement uses TRBV5-6 and TRBJ1-5; 7 positions agree with TRBD1. Germline loops: CDR1 SGHDT, CDR2 YYEEEE. The ends lost 7 bases at V and 4 bases at J; junction bases unmatched: 8. The CDR3 has 14 amino acids. The CDR3 loop reads CASGHRGLNQPQHF. In DNA form, the CDR3 reads TGTGCCAGCGGACACAGGGGACTTAATCAGCCCCAGCATTTT.

The chain is built from TRBV19 and TRBJ2-7; maybe TRBD1 (6 bases). The V gene's germline CDR1 is LNHDA and CDR2 SQIVND (reference sequence). V lost 7 bases to trimming and J lost 2 bases, with 15 bases between them. This CDR3 has 14 residues. CDR3 coding DNA: TGTGCCAGTAAAGAGACAGGCGTTGCCTACGAGCAGTACTTC. This encodes CASKETGVAYEQYF. The full variable domain, with the rest looked up from reference TRBV19 and TRBJ2-7, is DGGITQSPKYLFRKEGQNVTLSCEQNLNHDAMYWYRQDPGQGLRLIYYSQIVNDFQKGDIAEGYSVSREKKESFPLTVTSAQKNPTAFYLCASKETGVAYEQYFGPGTRLTVT.

The chain employs TRBV5-1 and TRBJ2-1; the D gene is possibly TRBD2 (6 bases). The germline CDR1 and CDR2 sequences are SGHRS and YFSETQ. Trimming removed 4 bases at V and 5 bases at J, with 13 bases between. The CDR3 is 14 residues long. CDR3 DNA sequence: TGCGCCAGCAGCGGGGGGACCATAGACAATGAGCAGTTCTTC. Translated: CASSGGTIDNEQFF. The complete variable domain, with remaining parts taken from reference TRBV5-1 and TRBJ2-1, reads KAGVTQTPRYLIKTRGQQVTLSCSPISGHRSVSWYQQTPGQGLQFLFEYFSETQRNKGNFPGRFSGRQFSNSRSEMNVSTLELGDSALYLCASSGGTIDNEQFFGPGTRLTVL.

The chain employs TRBV4-3 and TRBJ2-7, with TRBD1 identical over 7 bases. Germline values: CDR1 LGHNA, CDR2 YSLEER. CDR3 length: 13 amino acids. V lost 2 bases and J lost 3; bases outside the gene matches: 1. The CDR3 sequence is CASSQRDSYEQYF. The CDR3, as DNA: TGCGCCAGCAGCCAACGGGACAGCTACGAGCAGTACTTC.

This clone was counted a single time. This chain links TRBV19 with TRBJ2-2; a weak D match, TRBD1 (5 bases). The CDR3 consists of 14 residues. V lost 6 bases and J 8 bases, leaving 16 bases between the germline ends. Germline assignment: CDR1 LNHDA and CDR2 SQIVND (reference sequence). The CDR3 region is CASRSPGHSGELFF. The CDR3 region has the DNA TGTGCCAGTAGGTCTCCAGGACACTCTGGGGAGCTGTTTTTT.